A single sample is the source of the 21 T cell receptor beta chains below, sequenced in a study of blood T cell repertoires in COVID-19 (dated by TCRdb to 2018 to 2020). The library was prepared using the immunoSEQ multiplex PCR assay. TCRdb carries this immuneACCESS record with in-frame sequences only. Its versions omit some clonotypes, under half of them owing to an unresolved V gene in the studies checked, with the rest unexplained. The sample table shows about 170,000 clones, and about 74% are seen once. 2.5% to 3.5% of the sample is held by the ten biggest clonotypes. The sequencing sample was made of peripheral blood. These receptors all stem from an elderly woman with acute or convalescent COVID-19.

This clone was observed a few times. The chain recombines TRBV4-2 with TRBJ2-7, with D possibly matching TRBD1 (6 bases). The germline CDR1 and CDR2 sequences are LGHNA and YNFKEQ. V was clipped by 0 bases and J by 4 bases, with 7 bases between them. The CDR3 runs to 13 residues. CDR3: CASSQDQGYEQYF. The CDR3 nucleotides are TGTGCCAGCAGCCAAGATCAGGGGTACGAGCAGTACTTC.

This clone has a single count. V usage is TRBV3-1 (or the pseudogene TRBV3-2) and J usage is TRBJ1-1; D ambiguous. This CDR3 is 14 amino acids long. V was clipped by 1 base and J by 1 base, with 7 bases between them. CDR1 LGHDT and CDR2 YNNKEL come from the germline V gene (reference sequence). The CDR3 region is CASSQADKNTEAFF. In nucleotides, the CDR3 is TGTGCCAGCAGCCAAGCCGACAAGAACACTGAAGCTTTCTTT.

The gene calls are TRBV5-5 and TRBJ1-4; D not resolved. Deletions cut 0 bases from V and 6 bases from J, with 12 bases between. The CDR3 loop spans 15 amino acids. Germline values: CDR1 SGHKS, CDR2 YYEKEE (reference sequence). CDR3 amino acids: CASSLAGEVDEKLFF. The CDR3 nucleotides read TGTGCCAGCAGCTTGGCCGGGGAGGTAGATGAAAAACTGTTTTTT.

The gene calls are TRBV7-6 and TRBJ1-5, with D perhaps matching TRBD1 (5 bases). V gave up 1 base and J gave up 5 bases, with 12 bases separating them. Germline CDR1 SGHVS, CDR2 FNYEAQ. The CDR3 has 15 residues. CDR3 loop: CASSLVAGVDQPQHF. The CDR3 DNA follows: TGTGCCAGCAGCTTAGTGGCGGGGGTCGATCAGCCCCAGCATTTT.

The chain couples TRBV6-5 to TRBJ1-1; TRBD1 might be the D (6 bases). Germline V gene sequence: CDR1 MNHEY, CDR2 SVGAGI. V was clipped by 4 bases and J by 5 bases, with 11 bases between them. The CDR3 is 13 residues long. CDR3 coding DNA: TGTGCCAGCAGTTCAGGGGCTTGGACTGAAGCTTTCTTT. This codes for CASSSGAWTEAFF.

This clone came up many times. The CDR3 protein is CASSPGDAYEQYF. The CDR3 DNA is TGTGCCAGCAGCCCGGGGGACGCCTACGAGCAGTACTTC. The chain links TRBV28 to TRBJ2-7; possibly TRBD2 for D (6 bases). The CDR3 covers 13 residues. The germline V gene encodes CDR1 MDHEN and CDR2 SYDVKM. V lost 6 bases, J lost 2 bases, and 11 bases lay in between.

The chain employs TRBV11-2 and TRBJ1-1; TRBD1 matches at 7 bases. The germline gives CDR1 SGHAT, CDR2 FQNNGV. There are 13 residues in the CDR3. Trimming took 4 bases from V and 7 from J; bases not matched to a gene: 6. The CDR3, as DNA: TGTGCCAGCAGCTCCCGGGACAGTCATGAAGCTTTCTTT. Amino acids: CASSSRDSHEAFF.

The chain recombines TRBV7-9 with TRBJ2-5; weak D call: TRBD2 (5 bases). Germline assignment: CDR1 SEHNR and CDR2 FQNEAQ (reference sequence). Trimming pared 0 bases from V and 3 bases from J, leaving 5 bases between. This CDR3 is built from 13 residues. The CDR3: CASSLAGKETQYF. DNA for the CDR3: TGTGCCAGCAGCTTAGCCGGGAAAGAGACCCAGTACTTC.

The chain couples TRBV5-5 to TRBJ1-1; 10 bases align to TRBD1. CDR1 is SGHKS, CDR2 YYEKEE, per germline (reference sequence). The junction had 11 bases not matched to a gene; V was cut back by 5 bases and J by 7 bases. The CDR3 has 15 residues. CDR3 region: CASRKTGTGAFEAFF. Written as DNA, the CDR3 is TGTGCCAGCAGGAAGACCGGGACAGGGGCTTTTGAAGCTTTCTTT.

The J gene is TRBJ2-7, the V gene TRBV27; 10 positions agree with TRBD2. The CDR3 consists of 15 residues. CDR1 is MNHEY, CDR2 SMNVEV, per germline (reference sequence). The V gene end was trimmed by 6 bases and the J gene end by 0 bases; junction bases not matched to a gene: 5. The DNA for the CDR3 is TGTGCCAGCAGCCCAAGCGGGAGGGTCTCCTACGAGCAGTACTTC. It codes for CASSPSGRVSYEQYF.

This rearrangement joins TRBV3-1 (or the pseudogene TRBV3-2) to TRBJ1-5, with a weak D call TRBD1 (5 bases). The CDR3 consists of 14 residues. Per germline, CDR1 LGHDT and CDR2 YNNKEL (reference sequence). Trimming shortened V by 3 bases and J by 4 bases, and 10 bases separated the two germline ends. The CDR3 DNA sequence: TGTGCCAGCAGCCAGTGGGGGGAGAATCAGCCCCAGCATTTT. This encodes CASSQWGENQPQHF.

The V call is TRBV30, the J call TRBJ1-1, with no clear D. The V and J ends lost 0 bases and 3 bases respectively, with 8 bases between them. CDR3 size: 13 residues. CDR1 GTSNPN and CDR2 SVGIG come from the germline V gene (reference sequence). The CDR3 spells CAWSVLEDTEAFF. The CDR3 region has the DNA TGTGCCTGGAGTGTATTAGAGGACACTGAAGCTTTCTTT.

The rearrangement links TRBV7-3 to TRBJ2-7; 10 bases align to TRBD2. This CDR3 has 14 residues. The V gene's germline CDR1 is SGHTA and CDR2 FQGTGA. V shed 4 bases, J shed 8 bases, and the junction held 8 bases outside the gene matches. The CDR3 nucleotides are TGTGCCAGCAGCTCGGCTAGCGGGAGTCTGCAGCAGTACTTC. Translation gives CASSSASGSLQQYF.

V is TRBV5-6 and J is TRBJ2-5, with D possibly TRBD2 on 6 matching bases. Per germline, CDR1 SGHDT and CDR2 YYEEEE. The CDR3 length is 13 residues. V dropped 4 bases and J dropped 2 bases, with 9 bases sitting between them. Here the CDR3 DNA reads TGTGCCAGCAGCCGTAGCGGACAAGAGACCCAGTACTTC. Protein product: CASSRSGQETQYF. Full variable domain (rest looked up from reference TRBV5-6 and TRBJ2-5): DAGVTQSPTHLIKTRGQQVTLRCSPKSGHDTVSWYQQALGQGPQFIFQYYEEEERQRGNFPDRFSGHQFPNYSSELNVNALLLGDSALYLCASSRSGQETQYFGPGTRLLVL.

This clone was recorded only once. The chain carries TRBV6-6 and TRBJ2-4; D perhaps matches TRBD1 (6 bases). CDR3 length: 14 residues. Germline V gives CDR1 MNHNY, CDR2 SVGAGI (reference sequence). The V gene lost 4 bases and the J gene lost 12 bases, with 19 bases spanning the gap. CDR3 DNA: TGTGCCAGCAGTTCCACGAGGGGGATCGAGGGTCAGTACTTC. Encoded protein: CASSSTRGIEGQYF.

This clone was observed a few times. This rearrangement joins TRBV6-5 to TRBJ2-1; TRBD2 agrees at 10 bases. V was clipped by 6 bases and J by 4 bases; unmatched bases: 3. CDR3 length: 14 residues. The V gene's germline CDR1 is MNHEY and CDR2 SVGAGI. CDR3 nucleotide sequence: TGTGCCAGCAGGTGGACTAGCGGTTACAATGAGCAGTTCTTC. Protein sequence: CASRWTSGYNEQFF.

The V call is TRBV5-6, the J call TRBJ2-5, with D perhaps TRBD2 (5 bases). The CDR3 loop spans 13 amino acids. Trimming shortened V by 2 bases and J by 3 bases, and 8 bases separated the two germline ends. Germline V gene data show CDR1 as SGHDT and CDR2 as YYEEEE. CDR3 protein: CASSLEGEETQYF. The CDR3 nucleotides read TGTGCCAGCAGCTTAGAGGGAGAAGAGACCCAGTACTTC.

The chain combines TRBV13 with TRBJ2-7, with D uncertain. This CDR3 has 13 residues. Germline V CDR1 and CDR2: PRHDT, FYEKMQ (reference sequence). Trimming took 0 bases from V and 6 from J, leaving 9 bases between them. This chain's CDR3 is CASSLGPQREQYF. In nucleotides, the CDR3 is TGTGCCAGCAGCTTAGGGCCTCAGCGCGAGCAGTACTTC.

The gene calls are TRBV19 and TRBJ1-5, with D uncertain. The ends were cut back, 3 bases at V and 3 bases at J, with 6 bases in the middle. CDR3 size: 13 residues. CDR1 and CDR2 (germline): LNHDA, SQIVND (reference sequence). The CDR3, as DNA: TGTGCCAGTAGTATTGCACACAATCAGCCCCAGCATTTT. Protein sequence: CASSIAHNQPQHF.

This clone was observed a handful of times. The chain combines TRBV7-8 with TRBJ2-4, with 12 nucleotides matching TRBD1. The V and J ends lost 2 bases and 1 base, in that order; junction bases with no gene match: 9. The CDR3 is 19 amino acids. The germline V gene encodes CDR1 SGHVS and CDR2 FQNEAQ. The CDR3 protein is CASSLYRDRGLGAKNIQYF. CDR3 bases: TGTGCCAGCAGCTTATACAGGGACAGGGGGCTCGGGGCCAAAAACATTCAGTACTTC.

The chain employs TRBV3-1 (or the pseudogene TRBV3-2) and TRBJ2-1; D ambiguous. Germline CDR1 LGHDT, CDR2 YNNKEL (reference sequence). V was pared by 4 bases and J by 4 bases, with 14 bases between. CDR3 size: 15 residues. The CDR3 reads CASSPTADQYNEQFF. The CDR3 DNA follows: TGTGCCAGCAGCCCTACAGCAGATCAATACAATGAGCAGTTCTTC.